This passage covers 21 T cell receptor beta chains from one sample sequenced in a study of shared clonotypes between healthy human individuals. Profiled with immunoSEQ multiplex PCR; TCRdb holds only in-frame clones, not every one. The sample yields 950,000 to 1,100,000 clones, roughly 74% seen once. The sequenced sample consisted of memory CD4+ T cells from PBMCs. As for subset: CD45RA-negative fraction. The receptor source for this set is a man between 18 and 29 years old in good health. Some clones in this sample may be carry-over from other donors' samples.

As regards this clone: The identical CDR3 is also encoded by other nucleotide sequences in the sample. This rearrangement joins TRBV18 to TRBJ1-4; 8 nucleotides match TRBD1. J lost 7 bases, V lost 2 bases, and 9 bases had no gene match. Germline V gene data show CDR1 as KGHSH and CDR2 as LQKENI. The CDR3 extends over 16 amino acids. The CDR3 DNA follows: TGTGCCAGCTCACCAAGGGCAGGGGGCGCCGCTGAAAAACTGTTTTTT. As protein: CASSPRAGGAAEKLFF.

V gene TRBV30 combines with J gene TRBJ2-1, with D tentatively TRBD2 (7 bases). With 6 bases removed from V and 9 bases from J, the gap between germline ends came to 21 bases. Germline V CDR1 and CDR2: GTSNPN, SVGIG (reference sequence). The length of the CDR3 is 14 residues. The CDR3 DNA is TGTGCCTGCTCCGGGACTACGCTCAGGGGTGAGCAGTTCTTC. It specifies CACSGTTLRGEQFF.

The chain couples TRBV11-2 to TRBJ2-5; 7 bases are a match to TRBD1. The ends lost 1 base at V and 3 bases at J; junction bases unmatched: 5. The CDR3 loop spans 15 amino acids. The germline gives CDR1 SGHAT, CDR2 FQNNGV. The CDR3 bases are TGTGCCAGCAGCTTAGGGGCCAGGGGGAAAGAGACCCAGTACTTC. It encodes CASSLGARGKETQYF.

The V call is TRBV28, the J call TRBJ1-5; tentatively, D is TRBD1 (6 bases). CDR1 is MDHEN and CDR2 is SYDVKM in the germline V gene. The ends were cut back, 6 bases at V and 5 bases at J, with 20 bases in the middle. This CDR3 has 16 amino acids. The CDR3 is CASRLGGGASDQPQHF. The CDR3 DNA sequence: TGTGCCAGCAGGCTCGGAGGGGGGGCTAGTGATCAGCCCCAGCATTTT.

The chain is built from TRBV5-1 and TRBJ1-2; TRBD1 aligns across 9 bases. J gave up 4 bases and V 4 bases, and 8 bases lay outside the gene matches. From germline, CDR1 is SGHRS and CDR2 YFSETQ. The CDR3 is made up of 15 amino acids. CDR3 nucleotide sequence: TGCGCCAGCAGCACCTTGGGACAGGGCGGCTATGGCTACACCTTC. This translates into CASSTLGQGGYGYTF.

The V and J genes are TRBV28 and TRBJ2-7, with D unresolved. This CDR3 comprises 19 residues. Trimming pared 1 base from V and 0 bases from J, leaving 22 bases between. Germline assignment: CDR1 MDHEN and CDR2 SYDVKM. This CDR3 is CASSLYGRVRTDSSYEQYF. The CDR3 DNA reads as TGTGCCAGCAGTTTATATGGTCGGGTCCGGACGGATAGCTCCTACGAGCAGTACTTC.

This sequence joins TRBV6-6 and TRBJ1-1; 7 bases are a match to TRBD1. CDR3 size: 14 residues. V lost 4 bases, J lost 6 bases, and 8 bases stayed unmatched. Germline assignment: CDR1 MNHNY and CDR2 SVGAGI (reference sequence). The CDR3 sequence: CASSWRIGQAEAFF. The CDR3 DNA reads TGTGCCAGCAGTTGGCGTATCGGACAGGCTGAAGCTTTCTTT.

V is TRBV2 and J is TRBJ2-2; 7 bases align to TRBD2. The germline V gene encodes CDR1 SNHLY and CDR2 FYNNEI. J was trimmed by 1 base and V by 0 bases; bases with no gene match: 5. This CDR3 spans 17 amino acids. CDR3 nucleotides: TGTGCCAGCAGTGAAGCGGCGGGGAGGGGGAACACCGGGGAGCTGTTTTTT. Its translation is CASSEAAGRGNTGELFF.

The rearrangement uses TRBV5-1 and TRBJ1-6; D unresolved. The CDR3 totals 12 residues. With 4 bases removed from V and 10 bases from J, the gap between germline ends came to 9 bases. Germline assignment: CDR1 SGHRS and CDR2 YFSETQ. The CDR3 DNA reads TGCGCCAGCAGCAGGGATATGTCACCCCTCCACTTT. It yields the protein CASSRDMSPLHF.

The genes are TRBV5-1 and TRBJ2-6, with D unresolved. The CDR3 covers 14 residues. CDR1 is SGHRS, CDR2 YFSETQ, per germline. V lost 9 bases to trimming and J lost 2 bases, with 12 bases between them. The CDR3 DNA sequence: TGCGCCACCTTCAATGACCCTGGGGCCAACGTCCTGACTTTC. Encoded protein: CATFNDPGANVLTF.

The rearrangement uses TRBV4-1 and TRBJ1-1, with TRBD1 identical over 8 bases. After removal of 3 bases from V and 3 bases from J, the junction contained 12 bases not matched to a gene. The CDR3 loop spans 17 amino acids. The germline CDR1 and CDR2 sequences are MGHRA and YSYEKL. The CDR3 is CASSQGQDAGADTEAFF. DNA for the CDR3: TGCGCCAGCAGCCAGGGACAGGATGCCGGTGCCGACACTGAAGCTTTCTTT.

The chain employs TRBV7-2 and TRBJ1-2, with unresolved D. There are 13 residues in the CDR3. Trimming removed 1 base from V and 8 bases from J, with 11 bases in between. Germline V CDR1 and CDR2: SGHTA, FQGNSA. The CDR3: CASSLEARRGYTF. The CDR3 nucleotides read TGTGCCAGCAGCTTAGAGGCCCGGAGAGGCTACACCTTC.

This clone was seen a handful of times. The V gene is TRBV16, the J gene TRBJ2-7, with unresolved D. Germline V gene lookup returns CDR1 KGHSY and CDR2 FQNENV. Between the trimmed V and J ends, which lost 2 bases and 3 bases, there was a span of 8 bases. This CDR3 has 13 residues. The CDR3 nucleotides read TGTGCCAGCAGCCAAAACAAGGTCTACGAGCAGTACTTC. This gives the protein CASSQNKVYEQYF.

CDR3 protein: CASRDSGTGKTEAFF. The CDR3 bases are TGCGCCAGCAGGGACTCCGGGACAGGGAAGACTGAAGCTTTCTTT. The V call is TRBV5-1, the J call TRBJ1-1; 9 bases are a match to TRBD1. V gave up 5 bases and J gave up 5 bases; unmatched junction bases: 10. Germline V CDR1 and CDR2: SGHRS, YFSETQ. CDR3 length: 15 residues.

The chain uses TRBV28 and TRBJ1-2; TRBD1 agrees at 11 bases. Germline V gene data show CDR1 as MDHEN and CDR2 as SYDVKM. V shed 4 bases and J 7 bases; nucleotides not matched to a gene: 8. The CDR3 is 15 residues long. The CDR3 sequence: CASSSNRDRGSGYTF. The CDR3 DNA follows: TGTGCCAGCAGTTCGAACCGGGACAGGGGGTCTGGCTACACCTTC.

The rearrangement links TRBV10-1 to TRBJ2-7, with D perhaps matching TRBD2 (6 bases). V lost 9 bases and J 0 bases, leaving 12 bases between the germline ends. Germline loops: CDR1 WNHNN, CDR2 SYGVQD (reference sequence). This CDR3 spans 13 amino acids. CDR3 residues: CARRDLYSYEQYF. The DNA for the CDR3 is TGCGCCAGGCGGGACTTGTACTCCTACGAGCAGTACTTC.

There are a few counts of this clone. The chain links TRBV2 to TRBJ2-2, with 14 bases aligning to TRBD2. The CDR3 sequence is 16 residues long. CDR1 and CDR2 (germline): SNHLY, FYNNEI. V was clipped by 1 base and J by 6 bases; unmatched bases: 1. CDR3 sequence: CASSEEGLAGAGELFF. CDR3 in DNA: TGTGCCAGCAGTGAAGAGGGACTAGCGGGAGCCGGGGAGCTGTTTTTT.

This clone has just a few counts. The genes are TRBV11-2 and TRBJ2-3; tentatively, D is TRBD1 or TRBD2 (5 bases each). This CDR3 comprises 14 residues. CDR1 and CDR2 from the germline V gene are SGHAT and FQNNGV. V shed 4 bases and J shed 0 bases, with 8 bases lying between them. The CDR3: CASSSGTSTDTQYF. Written as DNA, the CDR3 is TGTGCCAGCAGCTCCGGGACCAGCACAGATACGCAGTATTTT. Drawing the rest from reference TRBV11-2 and TRBJ2-3, the complete variable domain is EAGVAQSPRYKIIEKRQSVAFWCNPISGHATLYWYQQILGQGPKLLIQFQNNGVVDDSQLPKDRFSAERLKGVDSTLKIQPAKLEDSAVYLCASSSGTSTDTQYFGPGTRLTVL.

This chain links TRBV29-1 with TRBJ2-5, with no clear D. The J call may be mistaken, given a closer DNA end match to TRBJ2-7. CDR3 length equals 12 residues. CDR1 and CDR2 (germline): SQVTM, ANQGSEA. This chain's CDR3 is CSYSSNGYEQYF. CDR3 coding DNA: TGCAGCTATTCAAGTAACGGCTACGAGCAGTACTTC.

As for this clone: Given a far larger clone just one base away, this is likely a sequencing read error. Within the sample, other DNA sequences also encode this same CDR3. The chain carries TRBV7-2 and TRBJ2-1; the D gene is possibly TRBD2 (6 bases). The CDR3 covers 15 residues. Looked up from germline, CDR1 is SGHTA and CDR2 is FQGNSA. Trimming left V 5 bases short and J 7 bases short, with 18 bases between. DNA of the CDR3: TGTGCCAGCAGCCCCGGAACTAGCCGGTTAAATGAGCAGTTCTTC. Protein sequence: CASSPGTSRLNEQFF.

This clone is a singleton in its sample. The V call is TRBV21-1, the J call TRBJ1-5. TRBV21-1 is flagged as a pseudogene. The CDR3 runs to 22 residues. The DNA for the CDR3 is TGTGCCAGCGGGAACTTGACGAGGCCCGCTTTCCAGGAGAGGGACAGCAATCAGCCCCAGCATTTT. The encoded protein is CASGNLTRPAFQERDSNQPQHF.